This T cell receptor beta chain was recorded in a study of OX40 agonist ivuxolimab in advanced cancers. Study details: Six ivuxolimab dose levels, 0.01 to 10 mg/kg, were given intravenously every 2 weeks. A male proportion of about 80% was recorded, with mean age around 60 years and range about 20 to 79. Study conclusions and caveats: Dose levels from 0.1 to 3.0 mg/kg saw CD4+ and CD8+ blood T cells expand clonally by week 6. Normalized T-cell clonal expansion was also low in a subset of nonresponders.

This clone occurred once. Antigen: not known. The germline V gene has CDR1 SGDLS and CDR2 YYNGEE. CDR3 size: 15 residues. After removal of 3 bases from V and 3 bases from J, the junction contained 8 bases not matched to a gene. The repertoire was sequenced with immunoSEQ multiplex PCR; TCRdb's copy has only in-frame clones and lacks some. Of about 99,000 clones listed, about 96% are singletons. The starting material was CD4+ or CD8+ T cells sorted from blood, obtained in a trial of the OX40 agonist ivuxolimab. The rearrangement links TRBV9 to TRBJ1-2, with TRBD1 matching 7 bases. This receptor was taken from an adult with an advanced solid tumor such as melanoma, head and neck, liver or kidney cancer. The CDR3 loop is CASSGPGQSYYGYTF. CDR3 nucleotides: TGTGCCAGCAGCGGTCCGGGACAGAGTTACTATGGCTACACCTTC.